This TCR beta chain stems from a study of graft-versus-host responses after intestinal transplantation. For the study at large: Tacrolimus plus steroids were given to all recipients for approximately three years, preceded by anti-thymocyte globulin induction. The study's findings and limits: With peak circulating GvH clone levels came an association with early post-transplant HvG declines.

Germline CDR1 KGHSH, CDR2 LQKENI. This CDR3 contains 14 residues. The junction had 4 bases not matched to a gene; V was cut back by 1 base and J by 6 bases. Clones were sequenced by immunoSEQ multiplex PCR, and TCRdb holds only the in-frame ones, with some missing. The sample carries roughly 80,000 clones, around 92% recorded once. Remarks on this clone: The antigen is not known.

The chain has TRBV18 and TRBJ1-2, with 8 bases matching TRBD1. This receptor was obtained from a human patient who received an intestinal transplant, so some T cells may come from the graft donor. Sequenced material: PBMCs, taken 98 days after intestinal transplantation. The CDR3 DNA reads TGTGCCAGCTCACCACGAGGACAGGGCCATGGCTACACCTTC. Translated: CASSPRGQGHGYTF.